Shown below are 30 T cell receptor beta chains from a single sample sequenced in a study of shared clonotypes between healthy human individuals. This table comes from immunoSEQ multiplex PCR, and its TCRdb copy is limited to in-frame clones, with some not included. The sample has about 1.5 million clones, roughly 96% seen once; the top ten hold more than 0.9%. Sequenced: naive CD4+ T cells sorted from blood. Subset reported: CD45RA+ positively selected. The receptors were gathered from a man aged 25-45 years in good health.

CDR3 amino acids: CAWSVSGTEAFF. The CDR3 DNA is TGTGCCTGGAGTGTGAGCGGCACTGAAGCTTTCTTT. This rearrangement joins TRBV30 to TRBJ1-1; D remains ambiguous. Trimming took 0 bases from V and 4 from J, leaving 6 bases between them. The germline V gene encodes CDR1 GTSNPN and CDR2 SVGIG (reference sequence). This CDR3 has 12 amino acids.

This chain uses TRBV14 with TRBJ2-5, with D tentatively TRBD2 (5 bases). The CDR3 spans 19 residues. CDR1 and CDR2 (germline): SGHDN, FVKESK. Between the trimmed V and J ends, which lost 1 base and 1 base, there was a span of 22 bases. The CDR3 nucleotides are TGTGCCAGCAGCCAAGGACTCGAGGGAACTACCAGATCCCAAGAGACCCAGTACTTC. Translating gives CASSQGLEGTTRSQETQYF.

Comments on this clone: In the same sample, other DNA sequences code for this CDR3. J is TRBJ2-2 and V is TRBV2, with 10 bases that match TRBD2. This CDR3 spans 15 amino acids. Germline-derived CDR1 and CDR2 are SNHLY and FYNNEI. V lost 4 bases, J lost 1 base, and 0 bases stayed unmatched. CDR3 protein: CASSGLAGNTGELFF. The CDR3 DNA sequence: TGTGCCAGCAGTGGACTAGCGGGGAACACCGGGGAGCTGTTTTTT.

The chain recombines TRBV18 with TRBJ2-2, with D perhaps TRBD1 (5 bases). Germline V gives CDR1 KGHSH, CDR2 LQKENI. V was shortened by 6 bases and J by 1 base, with 9 bases between the two germline ends. This CDR3 has 14 residues. CDR3 protein: CASSHDRNTGELFF. In DNA form, the CDR3 reads TGTGCCAGCTCTCACGACAGGAACACCGGGGAGCTGTTTTTT. Based on the CDR3 plus reference TRBV18 and TRBJ2-2, the full variable domain is NAGVMQNPRHLVRRRGQEARLRCSPMKGHSHVYWYRQLPEEGLKFMVYLQKENIIDESGMPKERFSAEFPKEGPSILRIQQVVRGDSAAYFCASSHDRNTGELFFGEGSRLTVL.

The chain carries TRBV11-2 and TRBJ2-1, with D perhaps TRBD1 or TRBD2 (6 bases each). Germline V gene lookup returns CDR1 SGHAT and CDR2 FQNNGV. This CDR3 spans 14 amino acids. V was shortened by 7 bases and J by 7 bases, with 17 bases between the two germline ends. CDR3 sequence: CASKGGASYNEQFF. In DNA form, the CDR3 reads TGTGCCAGCAAGGGGGGCGCGAGTTATAATGAGCAGTTCTTC.

The rearrangement uses TRBV5-1 and TRBJ2-3, with TRBD2 identical over 9 bases. This CDR3 comprises 16 residues. Germline V gene data show CDR1 as SGHRS and CDR2 as YFSETQ. Trimming at V came to 6 bases and at J to 4 bases, leaving 12 bases not matched to a gene. CDR3 amino acids: CASKVLAGVSSDTQYF. The CDR3 DNA sequence: TGCGCCAGCAAGGTATTAGCGGGAGTCTCCTCAGATACGCAGTATTTT. The whole variable domain, filled in from reference TRBV5-1 and TRBJ2-3, reads KAGVTQTPRYLIKTRGQQVTLSCSPISGHRSVSWYQQTPGQGLQFLFEYFSETQRNKGNFPGRFSGRQFSNSRSEMNVSTLELGDSALYLCASKVLAGVSSDTQYFGPGTRLTVL.

This clone appeared once. The rearrangement links TRBV7-8 to TRBJ2-1; 7 bases agree with TRBD2. Germline values: CDR1 SGHVS, CDR2 FQNEAQ. The CDR3 totals 18 residues. The V segment lost 4 bases and the J segment 0 bases; nucleotides outside the gene matches: 12. The CDR3 loop is CASSSASRAGSSYNEQFF. For the CDR3, the DNA is TGTGCCAGCAGCTCCGCCAGTAGAGCGGGGAGCTCCTACAATGAGCAGTTCTTC.

The chain couples TRBV12-5 to TRBJ2-5, with TRBD2 matching 7 bases. The CDR3 runs to 13 residues. Germline CDR1 is LGHNT and CDR2 is FRNRAP. The trim removed 6 bases at V and 5 bases at J, leaving 6 bases unmatched. The CDR3 DNA follows: TGTGCTAGTGGCAGGGAGGGGAGGGAGACCCAGTACTTC. Its translation: CASGREGRETQYF.

CDR3: CASSLTSGTSEQYF. CDR3 coding DNA: TGTGCCAGCTCACTAACCTCCGGGACTAGCGAGCAGTACTTC. The V and J genes are TRBV18 and TRBJ2-7; 8 bases line up with TRBD2. CDR3 size: 14 residues. V was pared by 4 bases and J by 6 bases, with 8 bases of the junction left unmatched. Germline-derived CDR1 and CDR2 are KGHSH and LQKENI.

The rearrangement links TRBV21-1 to TRBJ2-1; TRBD2, the table's D call, was not compared with the DNA. TRBV21-1 counts as a pseudogene. The CDR3 totals 17 residues. CDR3 loop: CASSKGLAGGPWNEQFF. For the CDR3, the DNA is TGTGCCAGCAGCAAAGGACTAGCGGGAGGGCCCTGGAATGAGCAGTTCTTC.

V gene TRBV28 combines with J gene TRBJ2-7; 7 nucleotides match TRBD1. This CDR3 region has 14 residues. With 5 bases clipped from V and 1 base from J, the junction kept 5 bases outside the gene matches. CDR1 and CDR2 from the germline V gene are MDHEN and SYDVKM. CDR3: CASSRQGGSYEQYF. The CDR3 coding sequence is TGTGCCAGCAGTCGACAGGGCGGTTCCTACGAGCAGTACTTC.

The count of this clone is one. The chain uses TRBV5-4 and TRBJ2-2; either TRBD1 or TRBD2 may supply D (5 bases each). Germline values: CDR1 SGHNT, CDR2 YYREEE (reference sequence). Trimming shortened V by 2 bases and J by 4 bases, and 9 bases separated the two germline ends. The CDR3 has 14 residues. The CDR3: CASSFTGGTGELFF. CDR3 sequence (DNA): TGTGCCAGCAGCTTTACAGGAGGCACCGGGGAGCTGTTTTTT.

This chain links TRBV25-1 with TRBJ2-5; D not resolved. CDR1 is MGHDK, CDR2 SYGVNS, per germline. The CDR3 extends over 16 amino acids. The ends were cut back, 2 bases at V and 2 bases at J, with 15 bases in the middle. CDR3 loop: CASSEGFRPSQETQYF. Here the CDR3 DNA reads TGTGCCAGCAGTGAAGGATTCAGGCCATCGCAAGAGACCCAGTACTTC.

This chain links TRBV9 with TRBJ2-2, with D maybe TRBD2 (6 bases). V was clipped by 0 bases and J by 6 bases, with 18 bases between them. Germline V gives CDR1 SGDLS, CDR2 YYNGEE. The CDR3 consists of 17 residues. The CDR3 coding sequence is TGTGCCAGCAGCGTAGTAGCTAGGTCCGCGGGGCCCGGGGAGCTGTTTTTT. This translates into CASSVVARSAGPGELFF. Variable domain in full (rest from reference TRBV9 and TRBJ2-2): DSGVTQTPKHLITATGQRVTLRCSPRSGDLSVYWYQQSLDQGLQFLIQYYNGEERAKGNILERFSAQQFPDLHSELNLSSLELGDSALYFCASSVVARSAGPGELFFGEGSRLTVL.

Of note for this clone: Different DNA sequences within this sample yield the same CDR3. The rearrangement uses TRBV28 and TRBJ1-1; 9 nucleotides line up with TRBD1. CDR3 length: 14 amino acids. Looked up from germline, CDR1 is MDHEN and CDR2 is SYDVKM. The J segment lost 1 base and the V segment lost 3 bases, leaving 0 bases of the junction unmatched. CDR3 nucleotides: TGTGCCAGCAGTTTGGGACAGGGGAACACTGAAGCTTTCTTT. Translation: CASSLGQGNTEAFF.

The chain uses TRBV11-3 and TRBJ2-1, with 12 bases lining up with TRBD2. The CDR3 has 15 residues. CDR1 is SGHNT and CDR2 is YENEEA in the germline V gene. Germline trimming cut 3 bases from V and 7 bases from J; bases unmatched to any gene: 4. The CDR3 DNA sequence: TGTGCCAGCAGCTTCTCTAGCGGGAGGGCTAATGAGCAGTTCTTC. Protein sequence: CASSFSSGRANEQFF.

V and J are TRBV7-6 and TRBJ2-3; D possibly corresponds to TRBD1 (5 bases). This CDR3 has 16 amino acids. Trimming left V 6 bases short and J 8 bases short, with 24 bases between. Germline CDR1 reads SGHVS; CDR2 reads FNYEAQ. As DNA, the CDR3 is TGTGCCAGCAGATTCAAAGGGGCTTCTTTCACGGCTACGCAGTATTTT. Its translation is CASRFKGASFTATQYF.

The chain has TRBV5-4 and TRBJ2-1, with D perhaps given as TRBD1 or TRBD2 (5 bases each). Germline lookup yields CDR1 SGHNT and CDR2 YYREEE (reference sequence). There are 14 residues in the CDR3. V lost 5 bases to trimming and J lost 7 bases, with 16 bases between them. CDR3 protein: CASSRPGPGNEQFF. As DNA, the CDR3 is TGTGCCAGCAGTCGACCGGGACCGGGGAATGAGCAGTTCTTC.

The rearrangement uses TRBV7-2 and TRBJ2-5; D is possibly TRBD2 (6 bases). The germline V and J ends were trimmed by 2 bases and 2 bases, with 15 bases remaining between them. Germline V lookup: CDR1 SGHTA, CDR2 FQGNSA. This CDR3 has 16 residues. The CDR3 bases are TGTGCCAGCAGCTTAAACCCGGGGAGGCGACAAGAGACCCAGTACTTC. Amino acid sequence: CASSLNPGRRQETQYF.

This clone appeared once. The chain joins TRBV5-1 to TRBJ1-3, with D hard to call. Trimming pared 3 bases from V and 0 bases from J, leaving 10 bases between. CDR1 and CDR2 from the germline V gene are SGHRS and YFSETQ. The CDR3 length is 15 residues. CDR3 sequence: CASSWRLGSGNTIYF. For the CDR3, the DNA is TGCGCCAGCAGCTGGAGACTGGGCTCTGGAAACACCATATATTTT. Using reference TRBV5-1 and TRBJ1-3 for the parts outside the CDR3, the full variable domain is KAGVTQTPRYLIKTRGQQVTLSCSPISGHRSVSWYQQTPGQGLQFLFEYFSETQRNKGNFPGRFSGRQFSNSRSEMNVSTLELGDSALYLCASSWRLGSGNTIYFGEGSWLTVV.

The chain is built from TRBV11-2 and TRBJ2-2; 10 bases are a match to TRBD2. The V gene end was trimmed by 5 bases and the J gene end by 5 bases; junction bases not matched to a gene: 5. This CDR3 has 15 residues. CDR1 and CDR2 from the germline V gene are SGHAT and FQNNGV. The CDR3 nucleotides are TGTGCCAGCAGCAGACTAGCGGGCGGTACCGGGGAGCTGTTTTTT. Translating gives CASSRLAGGTGELFF.

The V gene is TRBV6-1, the J gene TRBJ2-1; 9 positions agree with TRBD2. CDR1 is MNHNS, CDR2 SASEGT, per germline. Germline trimming cut 5 bases from V and 3 bases from J; bases unmatched to any gene: 5. The CDR3 consists of 15 residues. The CDR3 is CASSRTSEIYNEQFF. The CDR3 DNA follows: TGTGCCAGCAGTCGGACTAGCGAGATCTACAATGAGCAGTTCTTC.

The chain employs TRBV29-1 and TRBJ1-1, with 12 bases fitting TRBD1. The CDR3 contains 14 residues. Germline lookup yields CDR1 SQVTM and CDR2 ANQGSEA. V lost 6 bases to trimming and J lost 9 bases; unmatched junction nucleotides: 11. CDR3 protein: CSVDPGQGARKAFF. DNA for the CDR3: TGCAGCGTGGACCCGGGACAGGGGGCTCGGAAAGCTTTCTTT. The variable domain in full, with the rest retrieved from reference TRBV29-1 and TRBJ1-1, is SAVISQKPSRDICQRGTSLTIQCQVDSQVTMMFWYRQQPGQSLTLIATANQGSEATYESGFVIDKFPISRPNLTFSTLTVSNMSPEDSSIYLCSVDPGQGARKAFFGQGTRLTVV.

The V call is TRBV5-1, the J call TRBJ1-4; D gene ambiguous. Germline CDR1 reads SGHRS; CDR2 reads YFSETQ. V lost 0 bases to trimming and J lost 0 bases, with 9 bases between them. The CDR3 length is 16 residues. The CDR3 DNA is TGCGCCAGCAGCTTGGTTGGGGATGCAACTAATGAAAAACTGTTTTTT. This encodes CASSLVGDATNEKLFF.

The chain combines TRBV18 with TRBJ2-6; D not certain. V lost 1 base, J lost 0 bases, and 4 bases lay in between. The CDR3 contains 15 residues. Germline V gene sequence: CDR1 KGHSH, CDR2 LQKENI. The CDR3 coding sequence is TGTGCCAGCTCACCACGACTCTCTGGGGCCAACGTCCTGACTTTC. Translation: CASSPRLSGANVLTF.

This clone was counted once. This sequence joins TRBV6-5 and TRBJ2-1; D possibly matches TRBD1 or TRBD2 (6 bases each). Between the trimmed V and J ends, which lost 5 bases and 8 bases, there was a span of 16 bases. CDR3 length equals 14 residues. Per the germline V gene, CDR1 is MNHEY and CDR2 is SVGAGI. In DNA form, the CDR3 reads TGTGCCAGCAGTAAGGGGGGTATAATCGATGAGCAGTTCTTC. Translated, it gives CASSKGGIIDEQFF.

The rearrangement uses TRBV9 and TRBJ1-5; 8 bases map to TRBD1. The CDR3 has 15 residues. V dropped 0 bases and J dropped 3; count of bases not matched to a gene: 2. Germline CDR1 is SGDLS and CDR2 is YYNGEE. The CDR3 region is CASSVGDRNNQPQHF. The CDR3 nucleotides are TGTGCCAGCAGCGTAGGGGACAGGAACAATCAGCCCCAGCATTTT.

This chain links TRBV28 with TRBJ2-7; D not resolved. CDR3 length: 11 residues. V was cut by 8 bases and J by 4 bases, with 9 bases left in between. CDR1 is MDHEN and CDR2 is SYDVKM in the germline V gene. The CDR3 loop is CASQKGYEQYF. CDR3 coding DNA: TGTGCCAGCCAAAAGGGTTACGAGCAGTACTTC.

Comment on this clone: A read error may account for a junction end that differs from germline. V gene TRBV11-2 combines with J gene TRBJ1-3; D possibly corresponds to TRBD1 (6 bases). This CDR3 has 13 amino acids. Germline-derived CDR1 and CDR2 are SGHAT and FQNNGV. CDR3 sequence: CASNLAGENTIYF. CDR3 in DNA: TGTGCCAGCAACTTAGCAGGGGAGAACACCATATATTTT.

The chain employs TRBV6-1 and TRBJ1-2; D gene unclear. Looked up from germline, CDR1 is MNHNS and CDR2 is SASEGT. The V end was cut by 3 bases, the J end by 5 bases, with 19 bases between. The CDR3 spans 16 residues. DNA of the CDR3: TGTGCCAGCAGTGAGAGGACCCGGGGAGCTCGGTATGGCTACACCTTC. It specifies CASSERTRGARYGYTF.